These T cell receptor beta chains were read from a single sample in a study of T cell changes during pregnancy in multiple sclerosis. This table comes from immunoSEQ multiplex PCR, and its TCRdb copy is limited to in-frame clones, with some not included. The data show 65,000 to 95,000 clones, around 91% seen once. Specimen: peripheral blood, collected before pregnancy. These receptors originate from a female donor with multiple sclerosis, enrolled in a pregnancy study. Both conserved end residues are part of each CDR3. The D gene is left open where the match is weak. Rows give clone size only sometimes, using once, few, many, or a class for an expanded clone.

>TRBJ1-4|NA|TRBV5-1|TRBD1
CASSLGQGIEKLFF
TGCGCCAGCAGCCTCGGACAGGGGATTGAAAAACTGTTTTTT
>TRBJ2-1|NA|TRBV29-1|TRBD1
CSAGQGDNEQFF
TGCAGCGCGGGACAGGGCGACAATGAGCAGTTCTTC
>TRBJ2-5|NA|TRBV28|NA
CASSSWYQETQYF
TGTGCCAGCTCCAGTTGGTACCAAGAGACCCAGTACTTC
>TRBJ1-2|NA|TRBV7-3|TRBD1
CASSADRGRGYTF
TGTGCCAGCAGCGCCGACAGGGGGCGCGGCTACACCTTC
>TRBJ2-3|NA|TRBV6-1|TRBD2
CASSERLAGALSTDTQYF
TGTGCCAGCAGTGAAAGACTAGCGGGGGCCCTAAGCACAGATACGCAGTATTTT
>TRBJ1-2|NA|TRBV5-6|NA
CASSLDRNYGYTF
TGTGCCAGCAGCTTGGACAGAAACTATGGCTACACCTTC
>TRBJ1-6|NA|TRBV27|NA
CASSLYNSPLHF
TGTGCCAGCAGCCTCTATAATTCACCCCTCCACTTT
>TRBJ1-3|NA|TRBV6-1|NA
CASSGTGTIPGNTIYF
TGTGCCAGCAGTGGAACCGGGACAATCCCTGGAAACACCATATATTTT
>TRBJ2-1|NA|TRBV5-4|TRBD2
CASSRGGLYNEQFF
TGTGCCAGCAGCCGCGGGGGGCTCTACAATGAGCAGTTCTTC
>TRBJ1-1|NA|TRBV9|NA
CASSVDGRGAQAFF
TGTGCCAGCAGCGTAGATGGGAGGGGGGCCCAAGCTTTCTTT
>TRBJ2-1|few|TRBV6-1|NA
CASSERESSYNEQFF
TGTGCCAGCAGTGAGAGGGAAAGCTCCTACAATGAGCAGTTCTTC
>TRBJ1-1|NA|TRBV28|NA
CASSFGGARFEAFF
TGTGCCAGCAGTTTTGGAGGCGCCCGATTTGAAGCTTTCTTT
>TRBJ1-2|NA|TRBV28|NA
CASRPSANYGYTF
TGTGCCAGCAGGCCTAGTGCAAACTATGGCTACACCTTC
>TRBJ1-2|NA|TRBV5-5|NA
CASSLVGTRNGYTF
TGTGCCAGCAGCTTGGTAGGGACAAGAAATGGCTACACCTTC
>TRBJ2-2|NA|TRBV5-1|NA
CASSPGVVTGELFF
TGCGCCAGCAGCCCCGGGGTTGTTACCGGGGAGCTGTTTTTT
>TRBJ1-1|NA|TRBV7-9|NA
CASSLGGSTEAFF
TGTGCCAGCAGCTTAGGCGGGAGCACTGAAGCTTTCTTT
>TRBJ2-1|NA|TRBV5-1|NA
CASSSAGTPNNEQFF
TGCGCCAGCAGCTCCGCCGGGACACCAAACAATGAGCAGTTCTTC